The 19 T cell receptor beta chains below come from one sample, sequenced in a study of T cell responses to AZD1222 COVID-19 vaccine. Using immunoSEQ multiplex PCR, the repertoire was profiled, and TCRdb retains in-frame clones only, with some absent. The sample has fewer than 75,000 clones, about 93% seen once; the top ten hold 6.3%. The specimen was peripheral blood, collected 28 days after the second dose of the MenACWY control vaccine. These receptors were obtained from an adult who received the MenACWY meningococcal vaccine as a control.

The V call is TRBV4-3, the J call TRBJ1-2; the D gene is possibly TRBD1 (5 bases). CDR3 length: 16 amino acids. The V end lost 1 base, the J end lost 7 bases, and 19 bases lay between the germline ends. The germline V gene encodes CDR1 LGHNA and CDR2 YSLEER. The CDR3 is CASSQGGGAGVGGYTF. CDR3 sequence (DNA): TGCGCCAGCAGCCAAGGAGGAGGCGCGGGGGTTGGTGGCTACACCTTC.

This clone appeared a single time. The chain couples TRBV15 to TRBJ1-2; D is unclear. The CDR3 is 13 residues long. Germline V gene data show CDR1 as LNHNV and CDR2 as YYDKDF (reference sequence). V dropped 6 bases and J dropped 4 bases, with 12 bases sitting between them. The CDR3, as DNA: TGTGCCACCAGTCCGTGGCAGAGCTATGGCTACACCTTC. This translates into CATSPWQSYGYTF.

The CDR3 here is CASSPEYTDTGELFF. CDR3 coding DNA: TGCGCCAGCAGCCCAGAGTACACGGACACCGGGGAGCTGTTTTTT. The chain joins TRBV4-3 to TRBJ2-2; D remains unclear. The CDR3 runs 15 residues. V gave up 4 bases and J gave up 3 bases, with 12 bases separating them. In germline, CDR1 is LGHNA, CDR2 YSLEER.

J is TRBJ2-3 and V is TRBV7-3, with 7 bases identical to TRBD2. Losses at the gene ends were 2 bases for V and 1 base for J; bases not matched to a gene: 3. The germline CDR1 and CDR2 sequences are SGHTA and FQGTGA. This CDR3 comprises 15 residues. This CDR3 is CASSLGLAGTDTQYF. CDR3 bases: TGTGCCAGCAGCTTAGGTCTAGCGGGCACAGATACGCAGTATTTT.

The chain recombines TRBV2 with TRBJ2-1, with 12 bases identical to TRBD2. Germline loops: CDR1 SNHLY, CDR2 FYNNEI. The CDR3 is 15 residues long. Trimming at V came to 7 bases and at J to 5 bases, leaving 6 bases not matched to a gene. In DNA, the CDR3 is TGTGCCAGCACCGGACTAGCGGGGTCGCACAATGAGCAGTTCTTC. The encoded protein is CASTGLAGSHNEQFF.

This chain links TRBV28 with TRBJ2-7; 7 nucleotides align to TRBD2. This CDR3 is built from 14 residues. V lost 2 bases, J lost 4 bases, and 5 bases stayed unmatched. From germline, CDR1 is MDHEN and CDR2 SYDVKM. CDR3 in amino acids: CASSLGLAEYEQYF. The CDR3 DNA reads TGTGCCAGCAGTTTAGGTCTAGCGGAATACGAGCAGTACTTC.

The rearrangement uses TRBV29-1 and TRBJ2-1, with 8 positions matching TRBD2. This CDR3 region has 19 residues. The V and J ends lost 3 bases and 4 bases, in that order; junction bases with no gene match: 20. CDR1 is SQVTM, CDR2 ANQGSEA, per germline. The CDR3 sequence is CSVDIFGLTSGTFYNEQFF. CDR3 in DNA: TGCAGCGTTGACATTTTCGGGCTAACTAGCGGTACCTTTTACAATGAGCAGTTCTTC.

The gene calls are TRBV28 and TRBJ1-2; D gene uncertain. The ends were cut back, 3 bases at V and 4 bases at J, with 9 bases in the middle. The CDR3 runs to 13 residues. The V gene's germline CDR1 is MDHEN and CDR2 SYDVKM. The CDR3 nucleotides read TGTGCCAGCAGTTTTGTGCGCAGCTATGGCTACACCTTC. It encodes CASSFVRSYGYTF.

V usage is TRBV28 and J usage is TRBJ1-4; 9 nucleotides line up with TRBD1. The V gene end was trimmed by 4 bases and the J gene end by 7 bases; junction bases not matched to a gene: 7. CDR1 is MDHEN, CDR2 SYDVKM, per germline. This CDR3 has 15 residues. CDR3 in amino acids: CASSWLDRGAEKLFF. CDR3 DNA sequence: TGTGCCAGCAGTTGGCTCGACAGGGGGGCTGAAAAACTGTTTTTT.

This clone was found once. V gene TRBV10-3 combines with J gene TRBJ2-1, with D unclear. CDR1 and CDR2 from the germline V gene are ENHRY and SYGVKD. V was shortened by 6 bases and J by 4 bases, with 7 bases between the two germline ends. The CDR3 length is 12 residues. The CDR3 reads CAIRSLYNEQFF. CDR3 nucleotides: TGTGCCATCAGATCCTTATACAATGAGCAGTTCTTC.

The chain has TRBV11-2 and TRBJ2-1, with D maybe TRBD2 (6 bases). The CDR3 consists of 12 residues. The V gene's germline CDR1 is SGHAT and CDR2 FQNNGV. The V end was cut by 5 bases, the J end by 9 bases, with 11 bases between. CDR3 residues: CASSRWTTEQFF. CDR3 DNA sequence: TGTGCCAGCAGCCGCTGGACTACTGAGCAGTTCTTC. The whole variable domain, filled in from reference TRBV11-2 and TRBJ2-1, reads EAGVAQSPRYKIIEKRQSVAFWCNPISGHATLYWYQQILGQGPKLLIQFQNNGVVDDSQLPKDRFSAERLKGVDSTLKIQPAKLEDSAVYLCASSRWTTEQFFGPGTRLTVL.

CDR3 sequence: CATSRRGILHQPQHF. DNA of the CDR3: TGTGCCACCAGCAGAAGGGGAATACTCCATCAGCCCCAGCATTTT. V is TRBV15 and J is TRBJ1-5, with TRBD1 as a possible D gene (5 bases). The germline gives CDR1 LNHNV, CDR2 YYDKDF (reference sequence). The V and J ends lost 2 bases and 5 bases respectively, with 13 bases between them. The CDR3 loop spans 15 amino acids.

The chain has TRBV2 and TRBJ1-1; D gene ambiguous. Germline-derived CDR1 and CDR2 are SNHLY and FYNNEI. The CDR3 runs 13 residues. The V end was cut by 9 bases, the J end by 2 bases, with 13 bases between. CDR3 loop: CASEDGVNTEAFF. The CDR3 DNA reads TGTGCCAGTGAAGACGGAGTAAACACTGAAGCTTTCTTT. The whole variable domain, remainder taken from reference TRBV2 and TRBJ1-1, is EPEVTQTPSHQVTQMGQEVILRCVPISNHLYFYWYRQILGQKVEFLVSFYNNEISEKSEIFDDQFSVERPDGSNFTLKIRSTKLEDSAMYFCASEDGVNTEAFFGQGTRLTVV.

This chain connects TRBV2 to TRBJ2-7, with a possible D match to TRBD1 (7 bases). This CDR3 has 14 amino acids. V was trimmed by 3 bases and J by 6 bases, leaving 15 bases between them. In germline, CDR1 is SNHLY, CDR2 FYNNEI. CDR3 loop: CASSDIRGRSEQYF. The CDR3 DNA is TGTGCCAGCAGTGATATCAGGGGGAGGTCCGAGCAGTACTTC. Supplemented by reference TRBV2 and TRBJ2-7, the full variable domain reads EPEVTQTPSHQVTQMGQEVILRCVPISNHLYFYWYRQILGQKVEFLVSFYNNEISEKSEIFDDQFSVERPDGSNFTLKIRSTKLEDSAMYFCASSDIRGRSEQYFGPGTRLTVT.

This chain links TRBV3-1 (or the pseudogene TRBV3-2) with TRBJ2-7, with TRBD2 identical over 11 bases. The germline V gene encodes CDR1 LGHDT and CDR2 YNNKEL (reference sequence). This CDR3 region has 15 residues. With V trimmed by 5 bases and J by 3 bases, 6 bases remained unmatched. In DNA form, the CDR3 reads TGTGCCAGCAGCTCCCATACTAGCGGGAGCTACGAGCAGTACTTC. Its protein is CASSSHTSGSYEQYF.

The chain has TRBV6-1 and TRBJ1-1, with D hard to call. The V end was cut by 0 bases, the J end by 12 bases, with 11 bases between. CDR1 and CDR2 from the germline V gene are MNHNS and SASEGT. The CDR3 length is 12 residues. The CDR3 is CASSEATRVTFF. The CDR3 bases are TGTGCCAGCAGTGAAGCGACGCGGGTGACTTTCTTT.

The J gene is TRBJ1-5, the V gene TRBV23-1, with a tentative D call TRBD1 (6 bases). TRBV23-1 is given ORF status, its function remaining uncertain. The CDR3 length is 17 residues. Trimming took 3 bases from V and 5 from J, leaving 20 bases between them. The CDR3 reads CASSQPGTPNGDQPQHF. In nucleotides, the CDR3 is TGCGCCAGCAGTCAGCCCGGGACACCAAACGGGGATCAGCCCCAGCATTTT.

Here the CDR3 reads CASSFLGTGGGQPQHF. The DNA for the CDR3 is TGTGCCAGCAGCTTTCTTGGGACAGGGGGCGGTCAGCCCCAGCATTTT. This rearrangement joins TRBV5-5 to TRBJ1-5; 12 nucleotides align to TRBD1. This CDR3 has 16 residues. Germline CDR1 SGHKS, CDR2 YYEKEE (reference sequence). J gave up 6 bases and V 2 bases, and 6 bases lay outside the gene matches.

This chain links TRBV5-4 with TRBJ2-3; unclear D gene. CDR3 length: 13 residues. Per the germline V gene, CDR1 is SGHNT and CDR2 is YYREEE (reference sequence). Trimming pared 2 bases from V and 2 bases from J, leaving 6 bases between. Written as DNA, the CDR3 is TGTGCCAGCAGCTTAGAAAACACAGATACGCAGTATTTT. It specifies CASSLENTDTQYF.